This paragraph reports one TCR beta chain. Its antigen is undetermined. It was across several immunoSEQ plates that each subset's genomic DNA was evenly split. Sequencing was performed with immunoSEQ multiplex PCR; in TCRdb, only in-frame clones are kept and a portion is missing. This repertoire shows about 1.9 million clones, about 94% found once; its top ten account for approximately 1.6%. Naive CD8 cells lacked CD45RO, underwent positive selection for CCR7 and left out terminally differentiated effector memory CD45RA+ cells. The data were obtained in a study of shared clonotypes between healthy human individuals. Study-level findings and limits: Memory subsets had estimated richness that was generally smaller than that of naive subsets. The rarefaction results pointed to incomplete sorted-subset sequencing despite large depth. Unshared clonotypes carried lower generation probabilities than those common to all four donors.

Sequenced material: naive CD8+ T cells from PBMCs. The receptor was derived from a man aged 18-30 years in good health. Some clones in this sample may be carry-over from other donors' samples.

DNA for the CDR3: TGTGCCAGCAGGATCCACCGGATGAACACTGAAGCTTTCTTT. The encoded protein is CASRIHRMNTEAFF. This chain connects TRBV6-5 to TRBJ1-1; D not certain. The CDR3 length is 14 residues. Germline V gene sequence: CDR1 MNHEY, CDR2 SVGAGI. V was cut by 6 bases and J by 0 bases, with 11 bases left in between.